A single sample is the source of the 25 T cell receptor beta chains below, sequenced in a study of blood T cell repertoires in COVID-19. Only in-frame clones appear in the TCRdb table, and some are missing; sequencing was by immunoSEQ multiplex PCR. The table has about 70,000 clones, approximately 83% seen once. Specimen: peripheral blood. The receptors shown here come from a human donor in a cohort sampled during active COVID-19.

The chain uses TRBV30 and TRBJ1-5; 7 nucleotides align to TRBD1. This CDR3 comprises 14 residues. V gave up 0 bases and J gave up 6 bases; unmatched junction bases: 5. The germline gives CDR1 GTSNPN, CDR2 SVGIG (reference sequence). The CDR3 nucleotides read TGTGCCTGGAGTGTTGGCAGGGGGAGTCAGCCCCAGCATTTT. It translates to CAWSVGRGSQPQHF.

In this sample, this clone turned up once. The CDR3 loop reads CASSSRTGRGNEQFF. The CDR3, as DNA: TGCGCCAGCAGCTCTCGGACTGGAAGAGGGAATGAGCAGTTCTTC. The rearrangement links TRBV5-1 to TRBJ2-1; weak D call: TRBD2 (5 bases). Deletions cut 3 bases from V and 7 bases from J, with 17 bases between. The CDR3 loop spans 15 amino acids. CDR1 and CDR2 (germline): SGHRS, YFSETQ.

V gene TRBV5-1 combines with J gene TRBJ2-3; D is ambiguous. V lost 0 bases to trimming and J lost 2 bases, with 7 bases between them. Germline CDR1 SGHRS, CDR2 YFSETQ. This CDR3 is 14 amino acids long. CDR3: CASSLGAYTDTQYF. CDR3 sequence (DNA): TGCGCCAGCAGCTTGGGGGCCTACACAGATACGCAGTATTTT.

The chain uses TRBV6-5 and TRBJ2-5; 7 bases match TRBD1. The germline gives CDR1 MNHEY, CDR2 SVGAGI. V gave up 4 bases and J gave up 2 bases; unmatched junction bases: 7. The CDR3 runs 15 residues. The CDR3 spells CASSLGTEVQETQYF. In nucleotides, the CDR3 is TGTGCCAGCAGTTTAGGGACAGAAGTTCAAGAGACCCAGTACTTC.

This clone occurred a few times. The CDR3 protein is CASSIGGANTGELFF. The DNA of the CDR3 is TGTGCCAGTAGTATTGGGGGCGCGAACACCGGGGAGCTGTTTTTT. This chain connects TRBV19 to TRBJ2-2, with TRBD1 as a possible D gene (6 bases). Trimming stripped 3 bases from V and 0 bases from J, with 8 bases between. This CDR3 comprises 15 residues. The germline V gene encodes CDR1 LNHDA and CDR2 SQIVND (reference sequence).

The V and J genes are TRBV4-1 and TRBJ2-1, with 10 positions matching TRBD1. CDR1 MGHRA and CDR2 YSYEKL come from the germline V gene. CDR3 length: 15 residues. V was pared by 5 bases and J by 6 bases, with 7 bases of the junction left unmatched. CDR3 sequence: CASSNRDRGFNEQFF. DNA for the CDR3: TGCGCCAGCAGCAACCGGGACAGGGGATTCAATGAGCAGTTCTTC.

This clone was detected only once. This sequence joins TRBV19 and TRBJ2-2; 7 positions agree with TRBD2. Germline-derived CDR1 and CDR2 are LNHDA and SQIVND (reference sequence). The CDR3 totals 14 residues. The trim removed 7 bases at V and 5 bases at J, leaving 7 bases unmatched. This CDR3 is CASNGGRWTGELFF. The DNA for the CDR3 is TGTGCCAGTAACGGGGGGAGATGGACCGGGGAGCTGTTTTTT.

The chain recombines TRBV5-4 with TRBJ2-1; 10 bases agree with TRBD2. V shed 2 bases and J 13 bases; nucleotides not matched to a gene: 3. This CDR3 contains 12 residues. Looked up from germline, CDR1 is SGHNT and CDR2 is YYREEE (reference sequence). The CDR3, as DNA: TGTGCCAGCAGCTTTACTAGCGGGGTCCAGTTCTTC. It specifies CASSFTSGVQFF.

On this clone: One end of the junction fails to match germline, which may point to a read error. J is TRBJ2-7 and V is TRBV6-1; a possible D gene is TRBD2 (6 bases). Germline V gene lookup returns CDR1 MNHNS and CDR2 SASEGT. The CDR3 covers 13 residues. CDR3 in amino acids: CASSEAGGQGIDF. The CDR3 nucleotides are TGTGCCAGCAGTGAAGCGGGGGGTCAGGGAATTGACTTC.

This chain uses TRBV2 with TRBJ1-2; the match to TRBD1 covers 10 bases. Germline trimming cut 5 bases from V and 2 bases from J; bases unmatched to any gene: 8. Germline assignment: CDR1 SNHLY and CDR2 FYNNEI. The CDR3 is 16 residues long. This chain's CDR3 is CASSIGGDRGNYGYTF. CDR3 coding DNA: TGTGCCAGCAGTATTGGAGGGGACAGGGGAAACTATGGCTACACCTTC.

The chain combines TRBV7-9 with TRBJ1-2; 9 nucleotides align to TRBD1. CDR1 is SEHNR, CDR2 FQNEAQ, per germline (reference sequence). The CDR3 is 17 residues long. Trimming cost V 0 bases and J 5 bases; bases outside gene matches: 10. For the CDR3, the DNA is TGTGCCAGCAGCTTAGCGCGGACAGGGGTAAGCCTTTATGGCTACACCTTC. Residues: CASSLARTGVSLYGYTF.

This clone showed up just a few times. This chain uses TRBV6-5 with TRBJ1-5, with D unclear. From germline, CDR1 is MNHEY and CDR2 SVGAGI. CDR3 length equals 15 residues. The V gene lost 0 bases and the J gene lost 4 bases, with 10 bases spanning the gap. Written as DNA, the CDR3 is TGTGCCAGCAGTTACTCCCCCCAGAAGAATCAGCCCCAGCATTTT. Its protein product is CASSYSPQKNQPQHF.

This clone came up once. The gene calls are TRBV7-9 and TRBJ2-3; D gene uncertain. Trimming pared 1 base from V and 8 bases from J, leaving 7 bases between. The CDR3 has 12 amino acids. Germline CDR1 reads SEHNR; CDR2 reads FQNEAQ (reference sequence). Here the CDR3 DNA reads TGTGCCAGCAGCTTAGTCGGTGTTACGCAGTATTTT. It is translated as CASSLVGVTQYF.

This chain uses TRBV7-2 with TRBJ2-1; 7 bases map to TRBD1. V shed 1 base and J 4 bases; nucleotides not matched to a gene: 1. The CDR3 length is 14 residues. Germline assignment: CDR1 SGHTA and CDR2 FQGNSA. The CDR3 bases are TGTGCCAGCAGCTTAGTCAGGGGGTACAATGAGCAGTTCTTC. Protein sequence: CASSLVRGYNEQFF.

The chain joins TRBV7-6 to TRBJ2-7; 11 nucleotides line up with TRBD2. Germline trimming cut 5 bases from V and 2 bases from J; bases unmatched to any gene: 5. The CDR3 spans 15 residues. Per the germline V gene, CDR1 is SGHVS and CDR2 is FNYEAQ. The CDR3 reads CASSLGTSGTYEQYF. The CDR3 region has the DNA TGTGCCAGCAGCCTAGGGACTAGCGGCACCTACGAGCAGTACTTC.

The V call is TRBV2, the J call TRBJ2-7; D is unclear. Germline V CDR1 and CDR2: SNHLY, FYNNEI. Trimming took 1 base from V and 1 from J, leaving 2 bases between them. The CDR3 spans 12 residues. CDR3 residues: CASSEVSYEQYF. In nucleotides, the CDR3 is TGTGCCAGCAGTGAAGTATCCTACGAGCAGTACTTC.

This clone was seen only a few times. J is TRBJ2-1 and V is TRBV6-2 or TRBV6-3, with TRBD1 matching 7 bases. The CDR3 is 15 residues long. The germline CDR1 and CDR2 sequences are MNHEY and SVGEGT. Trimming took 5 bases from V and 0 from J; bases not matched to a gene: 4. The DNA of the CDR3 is TGTGCCAGCAGTCGGGGACAGAGCTCCTACAATGAGCAGTTCTTC. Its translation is CASSRGQSSYNEQFF.

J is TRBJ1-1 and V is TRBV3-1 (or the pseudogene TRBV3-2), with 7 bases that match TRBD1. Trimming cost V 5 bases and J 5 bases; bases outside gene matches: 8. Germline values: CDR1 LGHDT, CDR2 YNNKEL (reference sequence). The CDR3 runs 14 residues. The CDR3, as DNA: TGTGCCAGCAGCTCAGGGGGGCTTGGGACTGAAGCTTTCTTT. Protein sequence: CASSSGGLGTEAFF.

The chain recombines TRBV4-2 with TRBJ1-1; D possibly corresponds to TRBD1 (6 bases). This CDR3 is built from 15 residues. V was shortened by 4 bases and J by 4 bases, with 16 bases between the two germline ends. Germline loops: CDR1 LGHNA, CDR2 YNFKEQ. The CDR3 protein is CASSLVAQGSTEAFF. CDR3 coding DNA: TGTGCCAGCAGCCTTGTTGCCCAGGGGAGCACTGAAGCTTTCTTT.

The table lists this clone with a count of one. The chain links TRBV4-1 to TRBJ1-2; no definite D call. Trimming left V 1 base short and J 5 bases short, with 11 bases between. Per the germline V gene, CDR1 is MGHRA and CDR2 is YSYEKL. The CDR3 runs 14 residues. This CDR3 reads CASSQAVSGYGYTF. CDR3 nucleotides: TGCGCCAGCAGCCAAGCCGTCTCGGGTTATGGCTACACCTTC.

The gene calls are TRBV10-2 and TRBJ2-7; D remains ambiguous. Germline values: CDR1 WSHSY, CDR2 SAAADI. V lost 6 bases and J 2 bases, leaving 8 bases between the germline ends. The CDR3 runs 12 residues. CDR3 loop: CASSRLAYEQYF. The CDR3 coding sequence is TGCGCCAGCAGCCGGCTAGCCTACGAGCAGTACTTC.

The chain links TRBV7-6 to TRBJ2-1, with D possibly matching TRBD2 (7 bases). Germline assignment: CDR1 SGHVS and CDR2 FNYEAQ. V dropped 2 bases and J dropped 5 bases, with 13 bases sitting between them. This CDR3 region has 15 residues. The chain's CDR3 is CASSLTGGPNNEQFF. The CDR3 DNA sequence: TGTGCCAGCAGCTTAACCGGGGGGCCTAACAATGAGCAGTTCTTC.

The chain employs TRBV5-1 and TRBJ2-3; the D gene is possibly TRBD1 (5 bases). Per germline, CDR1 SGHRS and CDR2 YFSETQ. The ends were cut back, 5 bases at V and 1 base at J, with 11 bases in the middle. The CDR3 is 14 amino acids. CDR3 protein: CASRSRVGTDTQYF. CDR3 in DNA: TGCGCCAGCAGGTCCAGGGTCGGCACAGATACGCAGTATTTT.

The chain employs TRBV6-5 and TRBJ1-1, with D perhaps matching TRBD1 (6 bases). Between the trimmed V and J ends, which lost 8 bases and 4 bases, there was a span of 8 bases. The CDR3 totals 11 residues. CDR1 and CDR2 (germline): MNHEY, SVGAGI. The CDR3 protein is CASQGPTEAFF. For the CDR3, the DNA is TGTGCCAGCCAGGGGCCCACTGAAGCTTTCTTT.

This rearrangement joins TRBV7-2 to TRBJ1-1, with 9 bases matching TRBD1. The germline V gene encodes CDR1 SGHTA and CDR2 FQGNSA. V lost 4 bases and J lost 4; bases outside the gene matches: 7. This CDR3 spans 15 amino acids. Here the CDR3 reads CASSSKTGGGTEAFF. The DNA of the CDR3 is TGTGCCAGCAGCTCAAAGACAGGGGGGGGCACTGAAGCTTTCTTT.